The source of this T cell receptor (beta chain) is a study of shared clonotypes between healthy human individuals. For the study at large: Each donor's CD8 memory used one plate, CD8 naive two, each CD4 subset three.

Study outcomes and limitations: The generation probabilities recorded for non-shared clonotypes fell below those of clonotypes shared by all four donors. Having only a few donors restricted how much genetic and exposure-history diversity was captured. Inspection by rarefaction showed sorted-subset sequencing to be incomplete despite large depth.

Trimming removed 7 bases from V and 11 bases from J; junction bases left unmatched: 16. Germline V gives CDR1 SEHNR, CDR2 FQNEAQ (reference sequence). The CDR3 covers 15 residues. Clones were sequenced by immunoSEQ multiplex PCR, and TCRdb holds only the in-frame ones, with some missing. The sample carries about 380,000 clones, 96% recorded once. In its sample, this clone was seen once. Its antigen is currently unknown. The TCR sequence derives from a man aged 25-40 years in good health. The material sequenced was memory CD8+ T cells sorted from blood. Subset described: CD45RO+ cells pooled with CCR7-negative TemRA cells. The chain recombines TRBV7-9 with TRBJ1-3; 8 nucleotides line up with TRBD1. Written as DNA, the CDR3 is TGTGCCAGCACCCCTCGGGCAGGGGGCGCGAAGGCCATATATTTT. Protein sequence: CASTPRAGGAKAIYF.